This paragraph reports one TCR beta chain. Antigen specificity is unknown. This entry is derived from a study of identical twins. The CDR3 totals 14 residues. CDR1 and CDR2 from the germline V gene are SGHNT and YENEEA. The V and J ends lost 3 bases and 1 base respectively, with 9 bases between them. All donors were healthy Caucasians. The authors used template switching to add a universal primer site and gave cDNA unique molecular identifiers. TCRdb passed the 5' RACE reads through MiXCR, listing each CDR3 protein once. The table has about 920,000 distinct CDR3 sequences, 9% to 15% seen once. Findings of the study overall: Modelling approaches yielded underestimates of out-of-frame TCR alpha sharing between monozygotic twins.

The data were also submitted as part of a second study, on yellow fever vaccine responses in identical twins.

What was sequenced was PBMCs. The source of this sequence is a woman between 18 and 29 years old in good health. The rearrangement uses TRBV11-3 and TRBJ2-5, with a weak D call TRBD1 (5 bases). The CDR3 DNA reads TGTGCCAGCAGCTTGTGGACATCCCAAGAGACCCAGTACTTC. Its protein is CASSLWTSQETQYF.